This TCR beta chain came from a study of blood T cells in healthy people across ages. Russia was home to the donors, healthy Caucasian individuals aged 6 to 90. Trimming stripped 0 bases from V and 4 bases from J, with 9 bases between. The germline gives CDR1 LGHDT, CDR2 YNNKEL (reference sequence). The CDR3 consists of 14 residues. Sample-barcoded 5' priming and a J-beta primer mix drove a second PCR of about 6 to 12 cycles. Each CDR3 protein is one row after TCRdb ran MiXCR on the 5' RACE reads. This sample has 1.6 million or so distinct CDR3 sequences, with about 32% found just once. This receptor was taken from a woman aged 30 to 39 in good health. The chain joins TRBV3-1 to TRBJ1-2; D is unresolved. What was sequenced was blood. The CDR3, as DNA: TGTGCCAGCAGCCAAGATGGGGTATTCTATGGCTACACCTTC. It encodes CASSQDGVFYGYTF.